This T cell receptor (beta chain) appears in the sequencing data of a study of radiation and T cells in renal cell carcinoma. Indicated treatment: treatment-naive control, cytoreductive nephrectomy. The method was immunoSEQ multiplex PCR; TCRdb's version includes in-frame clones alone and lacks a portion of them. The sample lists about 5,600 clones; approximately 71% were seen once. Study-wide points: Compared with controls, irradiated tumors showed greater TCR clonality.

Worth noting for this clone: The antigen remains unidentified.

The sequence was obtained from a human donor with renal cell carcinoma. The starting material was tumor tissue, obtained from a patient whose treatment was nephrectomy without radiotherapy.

The CDR3 DNA reads as TGTGCCAGTAGCCCCTCTAGGAGGGAGGGACAGGGTAGTGGCTACACCTTC. Residues: CASSPSRREGQGSGYTF. The chain carries TRBV19 and TRBJ1-2, with 9 bases identical to TRBD1. Looked up from germline, CDR1 is LNHDA and CDR2 is SQIVND (reference sequence). This CDR3 spans 17 amino acids. Trimming at V came to 6 bases and at J to 7 bases, leaving 18 bases not matched to a gene.